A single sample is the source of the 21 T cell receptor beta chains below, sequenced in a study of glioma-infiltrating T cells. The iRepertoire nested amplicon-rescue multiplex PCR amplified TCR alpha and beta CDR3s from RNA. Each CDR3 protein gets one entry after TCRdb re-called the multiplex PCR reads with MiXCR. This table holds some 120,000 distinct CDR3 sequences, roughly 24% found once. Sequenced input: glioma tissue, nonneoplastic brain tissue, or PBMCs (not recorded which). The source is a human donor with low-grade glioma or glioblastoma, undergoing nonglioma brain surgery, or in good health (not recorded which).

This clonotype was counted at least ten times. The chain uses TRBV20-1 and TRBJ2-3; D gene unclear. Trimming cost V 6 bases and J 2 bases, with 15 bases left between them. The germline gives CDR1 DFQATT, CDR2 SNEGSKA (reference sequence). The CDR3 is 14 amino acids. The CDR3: CSAISPPTTDTQYF. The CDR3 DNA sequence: TGCAGTGCAATTTCTCCCCCAACCACAGATACGCAGTATTTT.

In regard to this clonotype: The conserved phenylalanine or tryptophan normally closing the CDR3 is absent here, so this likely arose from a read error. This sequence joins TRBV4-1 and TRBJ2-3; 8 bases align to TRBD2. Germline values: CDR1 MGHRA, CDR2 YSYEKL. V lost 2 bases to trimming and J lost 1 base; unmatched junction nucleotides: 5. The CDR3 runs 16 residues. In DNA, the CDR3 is TGCGCCAGCAGCCAACAGACTAGCGTAGGCACAGATACGCAGTATTTA. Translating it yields CASSQQTSVGTDTQYL.

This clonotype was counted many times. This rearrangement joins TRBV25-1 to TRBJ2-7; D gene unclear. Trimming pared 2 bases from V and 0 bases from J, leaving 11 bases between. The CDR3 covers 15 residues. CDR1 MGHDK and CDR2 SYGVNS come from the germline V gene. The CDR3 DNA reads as TGTGCCAGCAGTGAAACACGGGCAGACTCCTACGAGCAGTACTTC. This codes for CASSETRADSYEQYF.

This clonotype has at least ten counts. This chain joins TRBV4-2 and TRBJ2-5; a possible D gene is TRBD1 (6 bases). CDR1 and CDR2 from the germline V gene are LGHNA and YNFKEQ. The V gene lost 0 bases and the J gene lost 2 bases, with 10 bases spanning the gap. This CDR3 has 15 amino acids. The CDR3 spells CASSQDRTGQETQYF. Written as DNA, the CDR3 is TGTGCCAGCAGCCAAGATCGAACAGGGCAAGAGACCCAGTACTTC.

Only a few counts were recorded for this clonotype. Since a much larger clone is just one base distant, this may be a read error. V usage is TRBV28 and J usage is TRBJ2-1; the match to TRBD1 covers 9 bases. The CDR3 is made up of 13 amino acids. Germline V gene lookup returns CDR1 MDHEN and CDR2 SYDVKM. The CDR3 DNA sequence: TGTGCCAGCGGTTTGATGATGGGACAGGGCTTATTCTTC. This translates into CASGLMMGQGLFF.

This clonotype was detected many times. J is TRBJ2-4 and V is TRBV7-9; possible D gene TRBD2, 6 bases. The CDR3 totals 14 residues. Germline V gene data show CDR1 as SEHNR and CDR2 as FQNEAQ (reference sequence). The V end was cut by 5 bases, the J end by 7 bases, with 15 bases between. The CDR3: CASSLSGGENIQYF. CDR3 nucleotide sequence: TGTGCCAGCAGCCTTAGCGGAGGAGAGAACATTCAGTACTTC.

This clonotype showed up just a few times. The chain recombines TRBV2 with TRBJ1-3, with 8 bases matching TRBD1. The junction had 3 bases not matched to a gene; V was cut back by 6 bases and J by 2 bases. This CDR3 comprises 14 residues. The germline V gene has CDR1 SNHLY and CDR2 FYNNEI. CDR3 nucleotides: TGTGCCAGCAGCGAGGACAGGGCTGGAAACACCATATATTTT. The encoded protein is CASSEDRAGNTIYF.

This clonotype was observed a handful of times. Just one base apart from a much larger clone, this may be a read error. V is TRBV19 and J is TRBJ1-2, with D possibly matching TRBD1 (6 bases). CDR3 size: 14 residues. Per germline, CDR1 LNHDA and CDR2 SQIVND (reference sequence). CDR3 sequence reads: CSSSIGRTAYGYTF. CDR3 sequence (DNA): TGTTCCAGTAGTATAGGTCGGACAGCCTATGGCTACACCTTC.

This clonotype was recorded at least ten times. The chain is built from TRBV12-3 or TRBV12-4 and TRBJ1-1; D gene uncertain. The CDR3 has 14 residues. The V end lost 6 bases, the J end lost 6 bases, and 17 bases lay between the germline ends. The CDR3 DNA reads TGTGCCAGCAGCCAGACGTGGCAGCACTCTGAAGCTTTCTTT. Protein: CASSQTWQHSEAFF.

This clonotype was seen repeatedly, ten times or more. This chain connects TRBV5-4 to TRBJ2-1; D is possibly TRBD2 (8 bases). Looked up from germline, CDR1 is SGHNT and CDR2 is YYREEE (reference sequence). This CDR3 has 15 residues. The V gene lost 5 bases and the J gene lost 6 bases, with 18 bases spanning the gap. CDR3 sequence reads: CASRAGLGGPNEQFF. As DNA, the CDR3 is TGTGCCAGCAGGGCGGGACTAGGGGGCCCCAATGAGCAGTTCTTC. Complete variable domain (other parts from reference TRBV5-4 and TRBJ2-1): ETGVTQSPTHLIKTRGQQVTLRCSSQSGHNTVSWYQQALGQGPQFIFQYYREEENGRGNFPPRFSGLQFPNYSSELNVNALELDDSALYLCASRAGLGGPNEQFFGPGTRLTVL.

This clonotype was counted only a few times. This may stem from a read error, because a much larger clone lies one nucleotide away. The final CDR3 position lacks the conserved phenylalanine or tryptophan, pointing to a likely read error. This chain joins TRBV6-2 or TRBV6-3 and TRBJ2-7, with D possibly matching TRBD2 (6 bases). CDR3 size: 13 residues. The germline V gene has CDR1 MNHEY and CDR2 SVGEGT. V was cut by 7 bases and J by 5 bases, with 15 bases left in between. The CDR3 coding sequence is TGTGCCAGCACCGACGGGAGTTGGGACGAGCAGTACCTC. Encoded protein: CASTDGSWDEQYL.

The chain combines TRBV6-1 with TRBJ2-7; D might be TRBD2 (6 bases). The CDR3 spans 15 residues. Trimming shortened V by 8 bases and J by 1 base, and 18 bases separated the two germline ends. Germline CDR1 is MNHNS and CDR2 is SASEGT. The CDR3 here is CASGQLAKDSYEQYF. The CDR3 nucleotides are TGTGCCAGCGGTCAGCTAGCGAAAGATTCCTACGAGCAGTACTTC.

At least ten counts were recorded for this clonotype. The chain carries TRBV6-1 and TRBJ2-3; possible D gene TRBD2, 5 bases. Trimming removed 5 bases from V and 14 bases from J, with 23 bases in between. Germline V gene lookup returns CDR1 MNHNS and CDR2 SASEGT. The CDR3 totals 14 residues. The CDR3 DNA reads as TGTGCCAGCAGTCGGACTCTCCCACAGATACGGTTGTATTTT. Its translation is CASSRTLPQIRLYF.

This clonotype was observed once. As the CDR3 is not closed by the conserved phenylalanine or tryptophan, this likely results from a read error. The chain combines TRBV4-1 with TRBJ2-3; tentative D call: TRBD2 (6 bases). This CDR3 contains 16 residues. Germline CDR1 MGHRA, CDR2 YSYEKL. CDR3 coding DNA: TGCGCCAGCAGCCAAATTGCCGGGAGTTCGGCAGATACTCAGTATCTT. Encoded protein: CASSQIAGSSADTQYL.

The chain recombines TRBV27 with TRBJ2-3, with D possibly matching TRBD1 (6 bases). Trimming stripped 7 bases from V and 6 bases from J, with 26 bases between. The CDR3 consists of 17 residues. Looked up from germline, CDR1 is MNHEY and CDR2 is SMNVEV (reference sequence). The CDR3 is CASKRLGDNHPGDTQYF. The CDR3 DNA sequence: TGTGCCAGCAAGCGGCTAGGGGACAACCACCCGGGGGATACGCAGTATTTT.

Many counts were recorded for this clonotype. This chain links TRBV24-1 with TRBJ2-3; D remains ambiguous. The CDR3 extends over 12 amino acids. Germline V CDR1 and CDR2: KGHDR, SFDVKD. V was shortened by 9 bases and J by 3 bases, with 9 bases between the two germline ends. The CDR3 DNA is TGTGCCACCCTCTCGGAGACAGATACGCAGTATTTT. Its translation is CATLSETDTQYF.

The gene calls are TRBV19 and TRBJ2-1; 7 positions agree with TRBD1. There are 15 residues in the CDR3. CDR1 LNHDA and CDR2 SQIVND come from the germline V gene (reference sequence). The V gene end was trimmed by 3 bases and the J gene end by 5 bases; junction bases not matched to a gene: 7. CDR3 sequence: CASSIPGQKNNEQFF. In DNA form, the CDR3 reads TGTGCCAGTAGTATCCCGGGACAGAAGAACAATGAGCAGTTCTTC.

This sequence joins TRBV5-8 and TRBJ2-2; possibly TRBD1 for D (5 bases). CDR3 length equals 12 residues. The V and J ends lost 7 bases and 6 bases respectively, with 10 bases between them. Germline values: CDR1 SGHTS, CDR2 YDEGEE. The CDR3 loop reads CASDTGPGELFF. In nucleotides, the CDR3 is TGTGCCAGCGATACAGGTCCCGGGGAGCTGTTTTTT.

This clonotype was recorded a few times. The CDR3 loop reads CAISESGTSGRFAREAQYF. As DNA, the CDR3 is TGTGCCATCAGTGAGTCTGGGACTAGCGGGAGATTCGCCCGCGAGGCCCAGTACTTC. The J gene is TRBJ2-5, the V gene TRBV10-3, with TRBD2 identical over 14 bases. V lost 0 bases to trimming and J lost 9 bases; unmatched junction nucleotides: 15. Germline lookup yields CDR1 ENHRY and CDR2 SYGVKD. The CDR3 extends over 19 amino acids.

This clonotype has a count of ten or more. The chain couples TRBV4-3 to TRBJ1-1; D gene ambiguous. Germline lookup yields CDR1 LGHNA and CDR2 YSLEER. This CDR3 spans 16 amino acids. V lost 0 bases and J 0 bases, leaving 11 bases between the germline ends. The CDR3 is CASSQDRRQMNTEAFF. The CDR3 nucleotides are TGCGCCAGCAGCCAAGATCGGAGACAAATGAACACTGAAGCTTTCTTT.

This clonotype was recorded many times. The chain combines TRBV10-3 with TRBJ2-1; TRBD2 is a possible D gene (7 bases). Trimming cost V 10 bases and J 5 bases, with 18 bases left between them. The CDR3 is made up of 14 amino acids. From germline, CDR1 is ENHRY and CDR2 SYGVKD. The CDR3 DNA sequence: TGTGCCACCGTAAGCGGCGGGGGCAACAATGAGCAGTTCTTC. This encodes CATVSGGGNNEQFF.